This note documents a single T cell receptor beta chain sequence. Its antigen remains unknown. The data derive from a study of OX40 agonist ivuxolimab in advanced cancers. Study-wide background: Ivuxolimab is an agonistic anti-OX40 (CD134) antibody, and patients were treated with it. Prior therapy, whether anti-PD-1, anti-PD-L1 or anti-CTLA-4, was allowed, and 35% to 40% had some. Findings of the study overall: At 0.1 to 3.0 mg/kg and by week 6, CD4+ and CD8+ T cells in the blood had expanded clonally.

Produced via immunoSEQ multiplex PCR; TCRdb's table is partial and in-frame only. Seen here are about 79,000 clones, about 85% observed once, and the top ten hold around 3.8%. The junction had 14 bases not matched to a gene; V was cut back by 4 bases and J by 6 bases. The CDR3 extends over 16 amino acids. In germline, CDR1 is SGDLS, CDR2 YYNGEE. The TCR comes from an adult with an advanced solid tumor such as melanoma, head and neck, liver or kidney cancer. The sample consisted of CD4+ or CD8+ T cells sorted from blood, taken in a trial of the OX40 agonist ivuxolimab. The rearrangement joins TRBV9 to TRBJ2-7; 9 bases map to TRBD2. CDR3 sequence (DNA): TGTGCCAGCAGCTCTCTCGGTAGCGGGAGAGGGTCCGAGCAGTACTTC. Translation gives CASSSLGSGRGSEQYF.